This T cell receptor (beta chain) was recovered during a study of cytomegalovirus exposure and HLA in healthy donors. Study-level background: Approximately 200 million T cells yielded 117 million unique TCR beta sequences in earlier analysis. Study-wide points: The authors confirmed in vitro that three CMV-associated chains were specific for CMV antigens.

V dropped 4 bases and J dropped 4 bases, with 11 bases sitting between them. The CDR3 is 13 residues long. The germline gives CDR1 SQVTM, CDR2 ANQGSEA. Points on this clone: The antigen is not known.

PCR was performed using 60 Vbeta and 13 Jbeta primers. Measured with immunoSEQ multiplex PCR; TCRdb has only the in-frame clones, and not every one. The data hold 75,000 to 90,000 clones, with about 69% observed a single time. This chain uses TRBV29-1 with TRBJ1-5, with D unresolved. Sequenced: PBMCs. The sequence came from a man in his sixties in good health and CMV-seronegative. The chain's CDR3 is CSVASGGNQPQHF. The DNA for the CDR3 is TGCAGCGTTGCCTCGGGTGGGAATCAGCCCCAGCATTTT.